Presented here are 21 T cell receptor beta chains from one specimen sequenced in a study of cytomegalovirus exposure and HLA in healthy donors. In the PCR, 60 Vbeta and 13 Jbeta primers were used. Some clones are missing from TCRdb's copy, which holds only in-frame ones; the method was immunoSEQ multiplex PCR. This sample has 98,000 or so clones; over 60% occur once, and the top ten carry approximately 5%. Source material: PBMCs. The source is a woman aged 18-30 years in good health and CMV-seropositive.

The rearrangement links TRBV13 to TRBJ2-1; 7 nucleotides align to TRBD1. J lost 10 bases, V lost 5 bases, and 17 bases had no gene match. This CDR3 is 16 amino acids long. Germline CDR1 PRHDT, CDR2 FYEKMQ (reference sequence). Here the CDR3 DNA reads TGTGCCAGCAGCGGGCGACAGGGACCTCCCTTGGGGGAGCAGTTCTTC. Translated: CASSGRQGPPLGEQFF.

The sample holds one count of this clone. The gene calls are TRBV28 and TRBJ2-1; unclear D gene. The CDR3 covers 14 residues. Trimming cost V 1 base and J 7 bases, with 11 bases left between them. The V gene's germline CDR1 is MDHEN and CDR2 SYDVKM. CDR3 sequence: CASSLLLTENEQFF. The CDR3 bases are TGTGCCAGCAGTTTATTACTTACCGAGAATGAGCAGTTCTTC.

The chain carries TRBV10-3 and TRBJ2-7; 7 bases fit TRBD2. The CDR3 has 16 residues. Germline CDR1 reads ENHRY; CDR2 reads SYGVKD. Losses at the gene ends were 6 bases for V and 3 bases for J; bases not matched to a gene: 14. CDR3 in DNA: TGTGCCATCAGGGACACTAGCGTTTCTGGCTTCTACGAGCAGTACTTC. Protein sequence: CAIRDTSVSGFYEQYF.

The chain links TRBV5-1 to TRBJ2-1; 9 positions match TRBD1. The CDR3 loop spans 16 amino acids. The J segment lost 7 bases and the V segment lost 6 bases, leaving 14 bases of the junction unmatched. Per the germline V gene, CDR1 is SGHRS and CDR2 is YFSETQ. CDR3 coding DNA: TGCGCCAGCACCTCCTTGTCGGGACAGGGAGGGAATGAGCAGTTCTTC. This sequence encodes CASTSLSGQGGNEQFF.

The chain joins TRBV13 to TRBJ2-5; the match to TRBD1 covers 9 bases. CDR1 PRHDT and CDR2 FYEKMQ come from the germline V gene (reference sequence). The CDR3 loop spans 13 amino acids. V gave up 3 bases and J gave up 5 bases; unmatched junction bases: 1. This CDR3 reads CASSLDRGETQYF. CDR3 bases: TGTGCCAGCAGCTTGGACAGGGGTGAGACCCAGTACTTC. Drawing the rest from reference TRBV13 and TRBJ2-5, the complete variable domain is AAGVIQSPRHLIKEKRETATLKCYPIPRHDTVYWYQQGPGQDPQFLISFYEKMQSDKGSIPDRFSAQQFSDYHSELNMSSLELGDSALYFCASSLDRGETQYFGPGTRLLVL.

This clone was seen a few times. The rearrangement links TRBV30 to TRBJ1-6; TRBD1 aligns across 7 bases. The CDR3 is made up of 14 amino acids. V dropped 3 bases and J dropped 7; count of bases not matched to a gene: 6. Germline V gene lookup returns CDR1 GTSNPN and CDR2 SVGIG (reference sequence). CDR3 amino acids: CAWSGGQENSPLHF. DNA of the CDR3: TGTGCCTGGAGCGGCGGACAGGAGAATTCACCCCTCCACTTT.

This clone was counted only a few times. The chain is built from TRBV5-4 and TRBJ1-4, with 8 bases aligning to TRBD1. In germline, CDR1 is SGHNT, CDR2 YYREEE (reference sequence). V lost 4 bases, J lost 6 bases, and 5 bases stayed unmatched. The CDR3 runs to 14 residues. The CDR3: CASSETGEDEKLFF. The DNA of the CDR3 is TGTGCCAGCAGCGAGACAGGGGAGGATGAAAAACTGTTTTTT. The full variable domain, rest sourced from reference TRBV5-4 and TRBJ1-4, is ETGVTQSPTHLIKTRGQQVTLRCSSQSGHNTVSWYQQALGQGPQFIFQYYREEENGRGNFPPRFSGLQFPNYSSELNVNALELDDSALYLCASSETGEDEKLFFGSGTQLSVL.

This clone appeared a few times. The chain combines TRBV19 with TRBJ2-1; TRBD1 matches 10 bases. This CDR3 comprises 15 residues. Germline values: CDR1 LNHDA, CDR2 SQIVND (reference sequence). V shed 4 bases and J 2 bases; nucleotides not matched to a gene: 2. The CDR3 nucleotides are TGTGCCAGTAGTACCGACAGGGGGCCCTACAATGAGCAGTTCTTC. Encoded protein: CASSTDRGPYNEQFF.

The chain links TRBV15 to TRBJ1-1; D possibly corresponds to TRBD1 (5 bases). The CDR3 is 13 amino acids. Trimming cost V 5 bases and J 1 base, with 8 bases left between them. Germline loops: CDR1 LNHNV, CDR2 YYDKDF (reference sequence). For the CDR3, the DNA is TGTGCCACCAGCGACAGACAGAACACTGAAGCTTTCTTT. Its protein is CATSDRQNTEAFF. The whole variable domain, filled in from reference TRBV15 and TRBJ1-1, reads DAMVIQNPRYQVTQFGKPVTLSCSQTLNHNVMYWYQQKSSQAPKLLFHYYDKDFNNEADTPDNFQSRRPNTSFCFLDIRSPGLGDTAMYLCATSDRQNTEAFFGQGTRLTVV.

The chain employs TRBV6-5 and TRBJ2-7; 10 nucleotides match TRBD2. V was pared by 4 bases and J by 6 bases, with 9 bases of the junction left unmatched. CDR1 and CDR2 from the germline V gene are MNHEY and SVGAGI. This CDR3 has 15 residues. The chain's CDR3 is CASSSTGTSAIEQYF. The CDR3 bases are TGTGCCAGCAGTTCCACCGGGACTAGCGCAATCGAGCAGTACTTC.

The chain couples TRBV6-5 to TRBJ2-3; the match to TRBD2 covers 10 bases. V lost 8 bases, J lost 4 bases, and 9 bases stayed unmatched. The CDR3 has 15 residues. Germline V gene lookup returns CDR1 MNHEY and CDR2 SVGAGI. In DNA form, the CDR3 reads TGTGCCAGCTCATGGGATAGCGGGAGGCCAGATACGCAGTATTTT. Protein: CASSWDSGRPDTQYF.

V usage is TRBV28 and J usage is TRBJ2-5; TRBD1 agrees at 9 bases. Germline V gene data show CDR1 as MDHEN and CDR2 as SYDVKM. The J segment lost 5 bases and the V segment lost 6 bases, leaving 13 bases of the junction unmatched. The CDR3 is made up of 16 amino acids. CDR3: CASSFRSGTGSETQYF. In DNA, the CDR3 is TGTGCCAGCAGCTTCCGCTCCGGGACAGGGAGCGAGACCCAGTACTTC.

This clone has only a few counts. V usage is TRBV25-1 and J usage is TRBJ2-6; possible D gene TRBD2, 5 bases. V was cut by 5 bases and J by 4 bases, with 9 bases left in between. The CDR3 is 14 residues long. The germline CDR1 and CDR2 sequences are MGHDK and SYGVNS. The CDR3 region is CASSPGYGANVLTF. The CDR3 DNA is TGTGCCAGCAGTCCGGGGTACGGGGCCAACGTCCTGACTTTC.

This clone occurred once. The V and J genes are TRBV5-1 and TRBJ1-1; perhaps TRBD1 as D (6 bases). Germline lookup yields CDR1 SGHRS and CDR2 YFSETQ. The V gene lost 3 bases and the J gene lost 2 bases, with 26 bases spanning the gap. CDR3 size: 19 residues. The CDR3 loop is CASSSLGNGLGHLNTEAFF. CDR3 coding DNA: TGCGCCAGCAGCTCCCTTGGCAACGGTCTGGGACACCTTAACACTGAAGCTTTCTTT.

This clone was seen once. V gene TRBV10-1 combines with J gene TRBJ1-5, with D tentatively TRBD1 (5 bases). Germline lookup yields CDR1 WNHNN and CDR2 SYGVQD (reference sequence). The V end was cut by 7 bases, the J end by 6 bases, with 19 bases between. This CDR3 comprises 15 residues. The CDR3 here is CASMGRDGSVQPQHF. The CDR3 DNA reads as TGCGCCAGCATGGGGAGGGACGGATCGGTTCAGCCCCAGCATTTT.

V is TRBV18 and J is TRBJ2-7, with 9 positions matching TRBD1. The V segment lost 2 bases and the J segment 2 bases; nucleotides outside the gene matches: 7. The CDR3 contains 16 residues. CDR1 and CDR2 from the germline V gene are KGHSH and LQKENI. DNA of the CDR3: TGTGCCAGCTCACCATCCGGACAGGGGAGAACCTACGAGCAGTACTTC. Translation gives CASSPSGQGRTYEQYF.

V and J are TRBV5-1 and TRBJ2-1, with TRBD1 matching over 8 bases. The CDR3 is made up of 15 amino acids. Unmatched junction bases numbered 7, after V lost 2 bases and J lost 6 bases. Germline values: CDR1 SGHRS, CDR2 YFSETQ. CDR3 nucleotides: TGCGCCAGCAGCTTTGACCTTACAGGGGGCAATGAGCAGTTCTTC. It is translated as CASSFDLTGGNEQFF.

This rearrangement joins TRBV6-5 to TRBJ2-7; 8 bases agree with TRBD2. Germline values: CDR1 MNHEY, CDR2 SVGAGI. J was trimmed by 2 bases and V by 6 bases; bases with no gene match: 6. This CDR3 has 14 residues. The CDR3 is CASRPGLGPYEQYF. Here the CDR3 DNA reads TGTGCCAGCAGGCCGGGACTAGGGCCCTACGAGCAGTACTTC.

The gene calls are TRBV5-1 and TRBJ2-1, with 7 bases matching TRBD2. Germline values: CDR1 SGHRS, CDR2 YFSETQ. V dropped 4 bases and J dropped 2; count of bases not matched to a gene: 6. This CDR3 has 15 residues. In nucleotides, the CDR3 is TGCGCCAGCAGCGCCGGGACTACCCCCTACAATGAGCAGTTCTTC. Translation gives CASSAGTTPYNEQFF.

In DNA form, the CDR3 reads TGTGCCAGCAGGCGCCACAGGACCGTCACTGAAGCTTTCTTT. This sequence encodes CASRRHRTVTEAFF. V is TRBV28 and J is TRBJ1-1, with D possibly TRBD1 on 5 matching bases. V shed 6 bases and J shed 4 bases, with 15 bases lying between them. The CDR3 contains 14 residues. CDR1 MDHEN and CDR2 SYDVKM come from the germline V gene.

This clone was recorded once. The CDR3 loop is CASSMPGGTEAFF. The CDR3 DNA reads as TGTGCCAGTAGTATGCCGGGGGGGACTGAAGCTTTCTTT. The chain combines TRBV19 with TRBJ1-1, with a possible D match to TRBD1 (5 bases). Per germline, CDR1 LNHDA and CDR2 SQIVND (reference sequence). The CDR3 is 13 amino acids. The V gene lost 3 bases and the J gene lost 5 bases, with 10 bases spanning the gap.